This record covers a single T cell receptor (beta chain). Its antigen is unidentified. In germline, CDR1 is MNHEY, CDR2 SVGEGT. Trimming stripped 6 bases from V and 0 bases from J, with 14 bases between. The CDR3 totals 15 residues. Pooling of second doses given at about 4 or about 12 weeks was done. The record originates from a study of T cell responses to AZD1222 COVID-19 vaccine. Study results and caveats: Clonal diversity was possibly underestimated, and the donors were mostly white British, with more females. Of the AZD1222 recipients, only five to seven were seropositive at baseline. Increases in Spike-specific TCR breadth and depth were seen after two AZD1222 doses.

Libraries were prepared by immunoSEQ multiplex PCR; TCRdb keeps only in-frame clonotypes and omits some of them. The sample includes about 140,000 clones, approximately 95% of them seen just once. The TCR originated in an adult who received the AZD1222 COVID-19 vaccine. The chain has TRBV6-2 or TRBV6-3 and TRBJ1-1; no firm D call. Sequencing was performed on peripheral blood, taken 28 days after the second AZD1222 dose. CDR3 in DNA: TGTGCCAGCAGCCTACCGGACGGAATGAACACTGAAGCTTTCTTT. Translated, it gives CASSLPDGMNTEAFF.